This entry features one T cell receptor (beta chain) sequence. Its antigen is not identified. The record originates from a study of cytomegalovirus exposure and HLA in healthy donors. Regarding the study as a whole: About 87% or about 30% of the time was how often most TCR beta V segments were productive, according to an earlier analysis. Reports indicate that TCR beta sequences accurately predicted the HLA-A and HLA-B alleles of most subjects.

A multiplex PCR was run with 60 Vbeta primers and 13 Jbeta primers. This table comes from immunoSEQ multiplex PCR, and its TCRdb copy is limited to in-frame clones, with some not included. The table includes 150,000 to 250,000 clones, 79% detected once. Sequencing was carried out using PBMCs. The origin of this receptor is a girl aged 5 to 17 in good health and CMV-seropositive.

CDR3 protein: CASSWQDFNYGYTF. Here the CDR3 DNA reads TGTGCCAGCAGTTGGCAGGATTTTAACTATGGCTACACCTTC. This chain uses TRBV6-6 with TRBJ1-2, with D unresolved. This CDR3 is 14 amino acids long. V dropped 4 bases and J dropped 1 base, with 10 bases sitting between them. From germline, CDR1 is MNHNY and CDR2 SVGAGI (reference sequence).